Reported below is one T cell receptor (beta chain). Its specificity is not known. Someone took an approximately 2.5 ml blood sample from each of the donors. Each TCR library used about 3,200 ng of total RNA. Incorporation of UMIs carrying a 6-nucleotide sample barcode was performed by template switching. For each CDR3 protein, TCRdb gives one entry from its re-call of the 5' RACE reads, without DNA. The sample totals 80,000 or so distinct CDR3 sequences. From germline, CDR1 is SGHRS and CDR2 YFSETQ. This CDR3 region has 14 residues. This sample is drawn from a study of monozygotic twins with inflammatory bowel disease. Study conclusions and caveats: Among twins, concordant and discordant pairs did not differ in repertoire similarity, possibly from limited power.

V gene TRBV5-1 combines with J gene TRBJ2-3; TCRdb lists TRBD1, though no DNA is available to test this call. The sequenced material came from blood. The TCR originated in a human donor with ulcerative colitis or Crohn's disease, or a healthy co-twin of an affected twin (not recorded which). The CDR3 sequence is CASSRVAPTDTQYF.